Below, one T cell receptor beta chain is given with its context. Original processing methods: Researchers report that nucleated cell counts were estimated from reference gene primer amplification. Sequencing used immunoSEQ multiplex PCR; TCRdb keeps in-frame clones, though not all of them. Clone size and V and J calls were adopted from that table, with D and trimming inferred from the DNA. The repertoire holds 380,000 or so clones, with 89% as singletons. The CDR3 totals 17 residues. V lost 3 bases to trimming and J lost 3 bases, with 21 bases between them. Germline V CDR1 and CDR2: KGHSH, LQKENI. The data were taken from a study of blood T cell repertoires in COVID-19. About the study: Acute-phase and convalescent COVID-19 samples originated in the United States, Italy and Spain. Nucleic acid was either cDNA or gDNA, and it came from T cells, B-cell-depleted T cells, or PBMCs.

The clonotype was recovered from a middle-aged man with acute or convalescent COVID-19. The sequenced material came from peripheral blood. The J gene is TRBJ2-7, the V gene TRBV18; TRBD1 might be the D (6 bases). This chain's CDR3 is CASSPELDRLGRYEQYF. The DNA for the CDR3 is TGTGCCAGCTCACCGGAACTAGACAGGTTGGGGCGCTACGAGCAGTACTTC. Together with reference TRBV18 and TRBJ2-7, the CDR3 gives the full variable domain: NAGVMQNPRHLVRRRGQEARLRCSPMKGHSHVYWYRQLPEEGLKFMVYLQKENIIDESGMPKERFSAEFPKEGPSILRIQQVVRGDSAAYFCASSPELDRLGRYEQYFGPGTRLTVT.